Sequencing of this T cell receptor (beta chain) was carried out in a study of cytomegalovirus exposure and HLA in healthy donors. For the study at large: An analysis done earlier identified some 120 million unique TCR beta sequences from roughly 190 million T cells.

The V end was cut by 0 bases, the J end by 3 bases, with 7 bases between. CDR3 length: 14 residues. The germline CDR1 and CDR2 sequences are SGHNT and YYREEE (reference sequence). Researchers ran the PCR with 60 Vbeta and 13 Jbeta primers. Using immunoSEQ multiplex PCR, the repertoire was profiled, and TCRdb retains in-frame clones only, with some absent. The data show around 130,000 clones, 84% seen once. The gene calls are TRBV5-4 and TRBJ2-1, with D possibly TRBD1 on 6 matching bases. The sample taken for sequencing was PBMCs. The clonotype comes from a woman between 18 and 29 years old in good health and CMV-seropositive. The CDR3 DNA reads TGTGCCAGCAGCTTGGTGACAGGCTACAATGAGCAGTTCTTC. This translates into CASSLVTGYNEQFF.